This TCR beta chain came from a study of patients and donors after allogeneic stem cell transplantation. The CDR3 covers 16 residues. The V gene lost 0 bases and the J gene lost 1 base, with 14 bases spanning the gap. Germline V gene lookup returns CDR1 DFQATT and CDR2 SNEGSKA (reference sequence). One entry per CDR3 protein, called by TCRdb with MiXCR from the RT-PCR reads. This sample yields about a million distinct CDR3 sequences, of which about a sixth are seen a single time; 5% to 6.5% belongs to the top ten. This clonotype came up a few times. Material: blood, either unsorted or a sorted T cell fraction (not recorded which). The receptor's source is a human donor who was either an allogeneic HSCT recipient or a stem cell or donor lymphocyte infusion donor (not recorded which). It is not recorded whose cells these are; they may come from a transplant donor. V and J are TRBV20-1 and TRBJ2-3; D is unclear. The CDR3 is CSARDLAPQGTDTQYF. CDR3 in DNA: TGCAGTGCTAGAGATCTCGCCCCCCAGGGCACAGATACGCAGTATTTT.